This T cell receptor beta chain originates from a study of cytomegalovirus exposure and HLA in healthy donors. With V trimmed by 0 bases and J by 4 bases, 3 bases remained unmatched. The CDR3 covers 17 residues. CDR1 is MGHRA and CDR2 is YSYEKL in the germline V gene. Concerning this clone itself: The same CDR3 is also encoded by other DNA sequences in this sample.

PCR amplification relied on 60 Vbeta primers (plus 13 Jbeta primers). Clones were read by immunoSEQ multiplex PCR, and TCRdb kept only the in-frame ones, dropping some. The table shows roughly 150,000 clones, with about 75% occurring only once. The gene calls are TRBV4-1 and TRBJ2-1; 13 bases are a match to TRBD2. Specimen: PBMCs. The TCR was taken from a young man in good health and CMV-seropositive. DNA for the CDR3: TGCGCCAGCAGCCAAGAGGGACTAGCGGGAAGATACAATGAGCAGTTCTTC. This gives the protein CASSQEGLAGRYNEQFF.